This entry describes one T cell receptor beta chain. What this receptor recognizes is not known. One end of the junction is discordant with germline, which a read error may explain. The QIAamp DNA FFPE kit was used to extract genomic DNA from formalin-fixed paraffin-embedded autopsy tissue. The data stem from a study of T cell repertoires in MIS-A myocarditis (dated 2022 in TCRdb). The immunoSEQ bias-controlled multiplex PCR was used to amplify TCRbeta CDR3 regions, which were then sequenced at high throughput. The original pipeline was this. The immunoSEQ vendor pipeline collapsed and filtered CDR3 sequences to measure the abundance and frequency of each unique TCRbeta CDR3. Dominant CDR3 amino acid sequences were clustered with SARS-CoV-2-specific ImmuneCODE TCRbeta sequences by CD-HIT using a 90% global sequence identity threshold. Clones at frequencies from 0.1 to 1 were categorized as hyperexpanded, and clones at frequencies from 0.01 to 0.1 were categorized as large. For the dominant clones, CDR3 amino acid sequences and V and J gene assignments were confirmed with MiXCR. The R stringdist package was used to calculate Levenshtein distances between the patient clonotypes and the ImmuneCODE hits. This immuneACCESS table, as held by TCRdb, lists in-frame sequences with V and J called but not all clones. Of the missing ones, under half trace to an unresolved V gene in checked studies; the others have no known cause. The V and J calls and clone size are taken from that table; D and trimming were inferred from the DNA. The sample table lists 11,000 or so clones, 65% to 90% of them with a count of one. Of the sample, approximately 28% is held by the ten largest clones.

Inclusive of the bounding cysteine and phenylalanine, the CDR3 is 12 residues long. Solely the CDR3 DNA is kept, with 36 bases framed from the first base. Per the germline V gene (reference sequence), SEHNR is the CDR1 and FQNEAQ is the CDR2. The specimen was right ventricle heart tissue obtained at autopsy. The cell subset or site label for this specimen denotes: cardiac tissue sample (left or right ventricle, interventricular septum, or pericardium). The chain couples TRBV7-9 to TRBJ2-7, with the D gene uncertain. This receptor was obtained from a man aged 18 to 29 with fulminant myocarditis from multisystem inflammatory syndrome in adults (MIS-A) after COVID-19. CDR3 loop: CASSLVLGGLSF. The bases read TGTGCCAGCAGCTTAGTTTTAGGCGGATTATCTTTC.